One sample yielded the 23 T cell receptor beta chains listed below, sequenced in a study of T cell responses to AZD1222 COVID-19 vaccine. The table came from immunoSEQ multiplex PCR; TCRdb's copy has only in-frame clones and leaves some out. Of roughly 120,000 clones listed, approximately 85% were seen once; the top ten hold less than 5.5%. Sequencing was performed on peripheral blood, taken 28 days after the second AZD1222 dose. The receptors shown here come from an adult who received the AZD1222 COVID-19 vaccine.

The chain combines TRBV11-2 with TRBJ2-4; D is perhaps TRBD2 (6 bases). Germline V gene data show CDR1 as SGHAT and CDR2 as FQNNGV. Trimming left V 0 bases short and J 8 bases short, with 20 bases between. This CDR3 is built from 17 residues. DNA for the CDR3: TGTGCCAGCAGCTTAGATAGCACAGCACGATCGGGGGACATTCAGTACTTC. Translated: CASSLDSTARSGDIQYF.

The CDR3 DNA follows: TGTGCCAGTAGTATCTTTCAGGGGGTCGGTGGCTACACCTTC. It codes for CASSIFQGVGGYTF. The chain uses TRBV19 and TRBJ1-2; 7 bases are shared with TRBD1. There are 14 residues in the CDR3. Unmatched junction bases numbered 8, after V lost 3 bases and J lost 7 bases. CDR1 and CDR2 from the germline V gene are LNHDA and SQIVND (reference sequence).

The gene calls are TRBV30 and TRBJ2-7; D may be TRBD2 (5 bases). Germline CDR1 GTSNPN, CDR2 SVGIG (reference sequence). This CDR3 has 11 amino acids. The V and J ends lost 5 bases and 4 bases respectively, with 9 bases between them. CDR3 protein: CAWDGEYEQYF. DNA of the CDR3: TGTGCCTGGGACGGGGAGTACGAGCAGTACTTC.

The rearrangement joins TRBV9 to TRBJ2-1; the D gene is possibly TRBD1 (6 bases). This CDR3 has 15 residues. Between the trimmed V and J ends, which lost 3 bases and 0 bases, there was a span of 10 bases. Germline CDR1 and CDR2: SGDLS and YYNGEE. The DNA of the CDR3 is TGTGCCAGCAGCGCACAGGGCAACTCCTACAATGAGCAGTTCTTC. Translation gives CASSAQGNSYNEQFF. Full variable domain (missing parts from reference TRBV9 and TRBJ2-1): DSGVTQTPKHLITATGQRVTLRCSPRSGDLSVYWYQQSLDQGLQFLIQYYNGEERAKGNILERFSAQQFPDLHSELNLSSLELGDSALYFCASSAQGNSYNEQFFGPGTRLTVL.

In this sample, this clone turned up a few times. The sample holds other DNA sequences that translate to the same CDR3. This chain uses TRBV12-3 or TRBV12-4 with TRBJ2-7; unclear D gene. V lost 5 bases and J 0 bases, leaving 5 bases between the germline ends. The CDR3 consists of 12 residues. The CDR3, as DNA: TGTGCCAGCAGTCCACCCTCCTACGAGCAGTACTTC. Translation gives CASSPPSYEQYF.

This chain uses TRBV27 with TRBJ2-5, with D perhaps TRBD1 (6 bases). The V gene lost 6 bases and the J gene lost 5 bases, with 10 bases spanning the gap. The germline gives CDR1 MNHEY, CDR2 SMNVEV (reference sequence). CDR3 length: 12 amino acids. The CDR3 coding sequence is TGTGCCAGCAGCCAGGGGCGTGAGACCCAGTACTTC. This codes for CASSQGRETQYF.

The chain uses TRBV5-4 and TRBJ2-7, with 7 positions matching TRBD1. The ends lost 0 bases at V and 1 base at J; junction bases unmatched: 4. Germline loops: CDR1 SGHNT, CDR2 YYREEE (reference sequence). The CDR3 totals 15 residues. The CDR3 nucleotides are TGTGCCAGCAGCTTGGGGGGACAGCTGTCCTACGAGCAGTACTTC. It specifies CASSLGGQLSYEQYF.

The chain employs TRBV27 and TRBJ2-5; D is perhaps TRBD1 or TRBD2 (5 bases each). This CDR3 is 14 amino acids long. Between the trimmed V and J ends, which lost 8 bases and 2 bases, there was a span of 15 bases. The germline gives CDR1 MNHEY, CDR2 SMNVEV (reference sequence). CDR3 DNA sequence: TGTGCCAGCGGCCCGGGACGTATGCAAGAGACCCAGTACTTC. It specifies CASGPGRMQETQYF.

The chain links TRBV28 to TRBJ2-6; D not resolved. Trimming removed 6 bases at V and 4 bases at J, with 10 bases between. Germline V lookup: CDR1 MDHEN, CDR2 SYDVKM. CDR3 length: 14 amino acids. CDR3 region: CASSLTPGANVLTF. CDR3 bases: TGTGCCAGCAGCCTGACCCCCGGGGCCAACGTCCTGACTTTC.

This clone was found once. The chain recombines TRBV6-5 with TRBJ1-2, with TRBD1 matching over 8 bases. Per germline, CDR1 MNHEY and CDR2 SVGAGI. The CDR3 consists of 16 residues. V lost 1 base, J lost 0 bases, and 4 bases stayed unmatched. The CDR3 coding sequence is TGTGCCAGCAGTTACTGGACAGGGAGGGCTAACTATGGCTACACCTTC. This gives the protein CASSYWTGRANYGYTF.

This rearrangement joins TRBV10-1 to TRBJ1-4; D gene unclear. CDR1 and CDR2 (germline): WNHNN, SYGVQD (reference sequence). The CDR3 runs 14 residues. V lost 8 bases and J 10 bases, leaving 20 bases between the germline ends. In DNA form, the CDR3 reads TGCGCCAGCGAGCGGACGGCCGGAGTTGGAAAACTGTTTTTT. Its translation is CASERTAGVGKLFF.

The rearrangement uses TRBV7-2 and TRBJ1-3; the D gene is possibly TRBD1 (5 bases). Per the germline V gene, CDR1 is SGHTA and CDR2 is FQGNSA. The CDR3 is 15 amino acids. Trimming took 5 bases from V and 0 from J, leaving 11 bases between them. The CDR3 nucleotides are TGTGCCAGCAGCCTGGGACGGAGCTCTGGAAACACCATATATTTT. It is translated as CASSLGRSSGNTIYF.

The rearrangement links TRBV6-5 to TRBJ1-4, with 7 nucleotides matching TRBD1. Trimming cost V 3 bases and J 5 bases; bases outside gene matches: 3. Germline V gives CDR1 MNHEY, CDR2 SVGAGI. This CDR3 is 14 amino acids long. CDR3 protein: CASSYGTVNEKLFF. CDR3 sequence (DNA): TGTGCCAGCAGTTATGGGACAGTGAATGAAAAACTGTTTTTT.

The CDR3 sequence is CASSLTGYTQYF. The DNA for the CDR3 is TGTGCCAGCAGCCTCACAGGGTATACCCAGTACTTC. This rearrangement joins TRBV9 to TRBJ2-5; D might be TRBD1 (6 bases). Germline-derived CDR1 and CDR2 are SGDLS and YYNGEE. CDR3 length: 12 residues. V was pared by 4 bases and J by 8 bases, with 12 bases between.

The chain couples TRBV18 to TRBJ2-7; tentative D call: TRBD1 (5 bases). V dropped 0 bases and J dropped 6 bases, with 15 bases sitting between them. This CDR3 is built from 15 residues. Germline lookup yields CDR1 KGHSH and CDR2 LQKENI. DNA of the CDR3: TGTGCCAGCTCACCACCGAATCAGGTTCAGGGCGAGCAGTACTTC. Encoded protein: CASSPPNQVQGEQYF.

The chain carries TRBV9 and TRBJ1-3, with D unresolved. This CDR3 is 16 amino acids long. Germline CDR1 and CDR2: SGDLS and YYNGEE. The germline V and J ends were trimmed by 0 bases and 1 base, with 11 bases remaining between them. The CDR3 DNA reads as TGTGCCAGCAGCGTAGGGTCCCCGGGTTCTGGAAACACCATATATTTT. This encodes CASSVGSPGSGNTIYF.

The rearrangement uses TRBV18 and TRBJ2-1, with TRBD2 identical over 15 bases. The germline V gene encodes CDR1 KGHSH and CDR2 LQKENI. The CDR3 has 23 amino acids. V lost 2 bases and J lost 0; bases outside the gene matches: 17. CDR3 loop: CASSPRGLAGGGQISSSYNEQFF. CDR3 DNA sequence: TGTGCCAGCTCACCAAGGGGACTAGCGGGGGGCGGCCAAATATCTAGCTCCTACAATGAGCAGTTCTTC.

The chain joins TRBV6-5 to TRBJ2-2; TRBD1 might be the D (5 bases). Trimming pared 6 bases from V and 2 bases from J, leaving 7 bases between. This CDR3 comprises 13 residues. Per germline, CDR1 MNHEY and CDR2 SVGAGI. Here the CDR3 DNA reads TGTGCCAGCAGAGACAGCAACACCGGGGAGCTGTTTTTT. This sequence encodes CASRDSNTGELFF.

The CDR3 is CASSYGPTGPTSNEQFF. The CDR3 DNA reads as TGTGCCAGCAGTTATGGCCCGACGGGCCCAACGTCGAATGAGCAGTTCTTC. The rearrangement joins TRBV6-2 or TRBV6-3 to TRBJ2-1, with no clear D. The germline V and J ends were trimmed by 3 bases and 7 bases, with 22 bases remaining between them. From germline, CDR1 is MNHEY and CDR2 SVGEGT. This CDR3 has 17 residues.

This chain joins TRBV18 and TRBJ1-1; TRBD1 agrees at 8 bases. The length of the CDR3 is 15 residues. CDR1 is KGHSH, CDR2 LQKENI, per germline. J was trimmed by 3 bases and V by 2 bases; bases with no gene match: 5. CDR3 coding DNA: TGTGCCAGCTCACCAATACAGGGGGAGGACACTGAAGCTTTCTTT. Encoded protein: CASSPIQGEDTEAFF.

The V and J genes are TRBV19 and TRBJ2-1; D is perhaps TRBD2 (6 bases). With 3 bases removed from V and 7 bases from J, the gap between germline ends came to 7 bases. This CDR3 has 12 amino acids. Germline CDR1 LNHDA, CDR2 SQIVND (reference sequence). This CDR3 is CASSMAGNEQFF. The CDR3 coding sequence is TGTGCCAGTAGTATGGCGGGGAATGAGCAGTTCTTC.

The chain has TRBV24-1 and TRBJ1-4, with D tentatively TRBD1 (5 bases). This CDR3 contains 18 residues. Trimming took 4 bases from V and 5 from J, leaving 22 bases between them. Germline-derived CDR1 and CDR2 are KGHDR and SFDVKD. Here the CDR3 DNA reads TGTGCCACCAGTGACGCCGAAGGTCCTCAGGGCTCGAATGAAAAACTGTTTTTT. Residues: CATSDAEGPQGSNEKLFF.

The CDR3 DNA reads TGTGCCAGCAGCCAAGGGTCAACGGGGGCAGGCACTGAAGCTTTCTTT. It codes for CASSQGSTGAGTEAFF. The V gene is TRBV3-1 (or the pseudogene TRBV3-2), the J gene TRBJ1-1, with D perhaps TRBD1 (6 bases). The CDR3 is 16 residues long. From germline, CDR1 is LGHDT and CDR2 YNNKEL (reference sequence). V lost 1 base, J lost 4 bases, and 16 bases lay in between.